A selection of T cell receptor beta chains follows, all from one sample in a study of beta chain features in type 1 diabetes. Produced via immunoSEQ multiplex PCR; TCRdb's table is partial and in-frame only. The data show roughly 60,000 clones, approximately 59% seen once. Sequenced material: Tregs from blood. The receptors shown here come from a woman aged 18-35 years in good health. Both conserved end residues are part of each CDR3. A D gene is named only where the DNA matches it firmly. Size is stated for part of the rows, as once, few or many counts, or as a class when the clone is expanded.

j_gene: TRBJ2-3; abundance: few; d_gene: NA; v_gene: TRBV4-2; CDR3nt: TGTGCCAGCAGCCAACAGGCCAGCACAGATACGCAGTATTTT; CDR3aa: CASSQQASTDTQYF
j_gene: TRBJ1-2; abundance: NA; d_gene: TRBD1; v_gene: TRBV5-1; CDR3nt: TGCGCCAGCAGTCGAGGACAGGGGAGCGATGGCTACACCTTC; CDR3aa: CASSRGQGSDGYTF
j_gene: TRBJ2-3; abundance: NA; d_gene: TRBD1; v_gene: TRBV4-1; CDR3nt: TGCGCCAGCAGCCAAGATCGAAAGACAGGGTCCACAGATACGCAGTATTTT; CDR3aa: CASSQDRKTGSTDTQYF
j_gene: TRBJ2-3; abundance: few; d_gene: TRBD2; v_gene: TRBV7-2; CDR3nt: TGTGCCAGCAGCTTACTAGCGGTGTCTAGCACAGATACGCAGTATTTT; CDR3aa: CASSLLAVSSTDTQYF
j_gene: TRBJ2-5; abundance: NA; d_gene: NA; v_gene: TRBV5-1; CDR3nt: TGCGCCAGCAGCTGGGTAGGGGGGGACCAAGAGACCCAGTACTTC; CDR3aa: CASSWVGGDQETQYF
j_gene: TRBJ1-1; abundance: NA; d_gene: TRBD1; v_gene: TRBV27; CDR3nt: TGTGCCAGCAGTTCCTACCGACAGGGGGTCTACACTGAAGCTTTCTTT; CDR3aa: CASSSYRQGVYTEAFF
j_gene: TRBJ2-3; abundance: once; d_gene: TRBD2; v_gene: TRBV7-9; CDR3nt: TGTGCCAGCAGCCTTGGGACTAGCGGGCTTGGGGTGCAGTATTTT; CDR3aa: CASSLGTSGLGVQYF
j_gene: TRBJ2-5; abundance: NA; d_gene: TRBD2; v_gene: TRBV5-1; CDR3nt: TGCGCCAGCAGCTTTACTCTAGCGGGAGGGCCGGAAGAGACCCAGTACTTC; CDR3aa: CASSFTLAGGPEETQYF
j_gene: TRBJ2-2; abundance: NA; d_gene: NA; v_gene: TRBV7-2; CDR3nt: TGTGCCAGCAGCTTAGGGTTGACGGGGATCGGGGAGCTGTTTTTT; CDR3aa: CASSLGLTGIGELFF
j_gene: TRBJ2-7; abundance: few; d_gene: NA; v_gene: TRBV18; CDR3nt: TGTGCCAGCTCACCGGCTCCTTCCGACGAGCAGTACTTC; CDR3aa: CASSPAPSDEQYF
j_gene: TRBJ2-3; abundance: few; d_gene: TRBD2; v_gene: TRBV2; CDR3nt: TGTGCCAGCATGATAACTAGAGCGGGGGCTACGCAGTATTTT; CDR3aa: CASMITRAGATQYF
j_gene: TRBJ2-1; abundance: NA; d_gene: NA; v_gene: TRBV1; CDR3nt: TGCACCAGCAGCCAAGAAGGGTTAGCGGGGGACCACAATGAGCAGTTCTTC; CDR3aa: CTSSQEGLAGDHNEQFF
j_gene: TRBJ1-3; abundance: NA; d_gene: TRBD1; v_gene: TRBV5-1; CDR3nt: TGCGCCAGCAGCTTGGCGGCCAGGGGGCTTGGAAACACCATATATTTT; CDR3aa: CASSLAARGLGNTIYF
j_gene: TRBJ1-2; abundance: NA; d_gene: NA; v_gene: TRBV10-3; CDR3nt: TGTGCCATCAGCCCACAGACGGGATATGGCTACACCTTC; CDR3aa: CAISPQTGYGYTF
j_gene: TRBJ2-3; abundance: NA; d_gene: TRBD2; v_gene: TRBV5-4; CDR3nt: TGTGCCAGCAGCATTTCAGGGAGGGGCGGAGATACGCAGTATTTT; CDR3aa: CASSISGRGGDTQYF
j_gene: TRBJ1-2; abundance: NA; d_gene: TRBD1; v_gene: TRBV2; CDR3nt: TGTGCCAGCAGTCCGAGACAGGGAGCGGACTATGGCTACACCTTC; CDR3aa: CASSPRQGADYGYTF